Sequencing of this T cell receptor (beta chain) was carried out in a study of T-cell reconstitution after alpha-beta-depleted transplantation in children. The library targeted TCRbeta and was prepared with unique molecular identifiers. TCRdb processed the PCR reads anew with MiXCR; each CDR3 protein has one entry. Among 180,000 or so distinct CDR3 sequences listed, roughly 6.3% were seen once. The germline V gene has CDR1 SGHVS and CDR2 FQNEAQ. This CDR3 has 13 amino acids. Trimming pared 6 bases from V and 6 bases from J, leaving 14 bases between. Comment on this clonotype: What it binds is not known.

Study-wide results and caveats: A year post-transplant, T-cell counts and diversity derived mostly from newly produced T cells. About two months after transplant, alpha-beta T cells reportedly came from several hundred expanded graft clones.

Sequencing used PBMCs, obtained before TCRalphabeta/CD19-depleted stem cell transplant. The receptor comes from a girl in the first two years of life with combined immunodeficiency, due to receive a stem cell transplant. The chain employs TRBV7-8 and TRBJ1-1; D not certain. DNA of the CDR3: TGTGCCAGCAGACGGTTGGCGGGATCTGAAGCTTTCTTT. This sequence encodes CASRRLAGSEAFF.